The next 13 T cell receptor beta chains were all read from a single sample in a study of blood T cells in healthy people across ages. A second PCR of roughly 7 to 11 cycles used a sample-barcoded 5' primer and a J-beta primer mix. TCRdb analysed the 5' RACE reads with MiXCR anew, one entry per CDR3 protein. The sample lists about 1,800,000 distinct CDR3 sequences, 28% seen once, with over 7% in the top ten. Sequencing was done on a sample of blood. These receptors were taken from a woman aged 25 to 39 in good health.

This clonotype was observed a single time. J is TRBJ2-1 and V is TRBV4-1, with 11 bases lining up with TRBD2. This CDR3 is built from 17 residues. Germline-derived CDR1 and CDR2 are MGHRA and YSYEKL. The V segment lost 2 bases and the J segment 6 bases; nucleotides outside the gene matches: 9. The CDR3 DNA reads TGCGCCAGCAGCCAAACCCCGGGACTAGCGGCCCCCAATGAGCAGTTCTTC. As protein: CASSQTPGLAAPNEQFF.

The chain recombines TRBV5-5 with TRBJ2-5; either TRBD1 or TRBD2 may fit D (5 bases each). The CDR3 consists of 15 residues. The ends were cut back, 2 bases at V and 1 base at J, with 12 bases in the middle. Germline values: CDR1 SGHKS, CDR2 YYEKEE (reference sequence). The CDR3 nucleotides read TGTGCCAGCAGCTTACTTCCGGGACCCCAAGAGACCCAGTACTTC. Residues: CASSLLPGPQETQYF.

Here the CDR3 reads CASSSTGTRPNEQFF. DNA for the CDR3: TGTGCCAGCAGCTCGACCGGGACTAGACCCAATGAGCAGTTCTTC. The gene calls are TRBV9 and TRBJ2-1; 8 bases are a match to TRBD2. This CDR3 is 15 amino acids long. J gave up 6 bases and V 4 bases, and 9 bases lay outside the gene matches. In germline, CDR1 is SGDLS, CDR2 YYNGEE.

In the case of this clonotype: The germline gene is not matched at one end of the junction; a read error may be the cause. The chain combines TRBV10-1 with TRBJ2-4; 7 nucleotides agree with TRBD1. Germline loops: CDR1 WNHNN, CDR2 SYGVQD (reference sequence). The CDR3 covers 14 residues. CDR3 residues: CVSSAGTVGNEQYF. The CDR3 DNA follows: TGCGTCAGCAGTGCCGGGACAGTAGGCAATGAGCAGTACTTC.

The J gene is TRBJ2-3, the V gene TRBV5-1, with TRBD2 matching 10 bases. This CDR3 is 16 amino acids long. J was trimmed by 1 base and V by 4 bases; bases with no gene match: 6. Germline values: CDR1 SGHRS, CDR2 YFSETQ. CDR3 sequence (DNA): TGCGCCAGCAGCCTTACTAGCGGGGCAGGCACAGATACGCAGTATTTT. It is translated as CASSLTSGAGTDTQYF. Together with reference TRBV5-1 and TRBJ2-3, the CDR3 gives the full variable domain: KAGVTQTPRYLIKTRGQQVTLSCSPISGHRSVSWYQQTPGQGLQFLFEYFSETQRNKGNFPGRFSGRQFSNSRSEMNVSTLELGDSALYLCASSLTSGAGTDTQYFGPGTRLTVL.

In this sample, this clonotype turned up a few times. The V and J genes are TRBV30 and TRBJ2-4; a weak D match, TRBD1 (5 bases). The CDR3 totals 14 residues. V was clipped by 5 bases and J by 2 bases, with 13 bases between them. The germline V gene encodes CDR1 GTSNPN and CDR2 SVGIG (reference sequence). The CDR3, as DNA: TGTGCCTGGGGAGAGGCAGGGACCAAAAACATTCAGTACTTC. This codes for CAWGEAGTKNIQYF.

V is TRBV12-3 or TRBV12-4 and J is TRBJ1-3, with D possibly TRBD1 on 6 matching bases. CDR3 size: 15 residues. V shed 5 bases and J shed 2 bases, with 13 bases lying between them. CDR3 protein: CASSLITGTGNTIYF. CDR3 coding DNA: TGTGCCAGCAGTCTAATCACAGGGACTGGAAACACCATATATTTT.

V and J are TRBV6-2 or TRBV6-3 and TRBJ1-5; D remains ambiguous. Trimming removed 7 bases at V and 7 bases at J, with 17 bases between. Germline-derived CDR1 and CDR2 are MNHEY and SVGEGT. The CDR3 has 14 amino acids. Written as DNA, the CDR3 is TGTGCCAGCAAAAAAGGAACGGCGGACCAGCCCCAGCATTTT. Protein: CASKKGTADQPQHF.

This clonotype came up many times. The rearrangement joins TRBV7-9 to TRBJ2-7; D is ambiguous. The germline CDR1 and CDR2 sequences are SEHNR and FQNEAQ (reference sequence). This CDR3 is built from 14 residues. The V end was cut by 4 bases, the J end by 3 bases, with 13 bases between. The CDR3 sequence is CASSSLATHYEQYF. The DNA of the CDR3 is TGTGCCAGCAGCTCCTTAGCCACCCACTACGAGCAGTACTTC. The whole variable domain, filled in from reference TRBV7-9 and TRBJ2-7, reads DTGVSQNPRHKITKRGQNVTFRCDPISEHNRLYWYRQTLGQGPEFLTYFQNEAQLEKSRLLSDRFSAERPKGSFSTLEIQRTEQGDSAMYLCASSSLATHYEQYFGPGTRLTVT.

This clonotype was counted between two and nine times. At one boundary the junction diverges from the germline segment, which might be a read error. This rearrangement joins TRBV25-1 to TRBJ1-2; D is unresolved. The CDR3 runs to 14 residues. CDR1 is MGHDK, CDR2 SYGVNS, per germline. CDR3 nucleotide sequence: TGTGTCAGCAGTGAATTCCGTTCTAACTATGGCTACACCTTC. It specifies CVSSEFRSNYGYTF.

The CDR3 spells CASSEWGMRTEAFF. The DNA of the CDR3 is TGTGCCAGCAGCGAGTGGGGGATGAGGACTGAAGCTTTCTTT. The chain employs TRBV6-6 and TRBJ1-1, with D perhaps TRBD1 (5 bases). The ends were cut back, 6 bases at V and 5 bases at J, with 16 bases in the middle. The germline V gene encodes CDR1 MNHNY and CDR2 SVGAGI (reference sequence). The CDR3 contains 14 residues.

This clonotype showed up many times. V usage is TRBV12-3 or TRBV12-4 and J usage is TRBJ2-1, with TRBD2 matching 7 bases. Trimming took 8 bases from V and 8 from J; bases not matched to a gene: 12. The CDR3 has 14 residues. The DNA for the CDR3 is TGTGCCAGCCTGACTAGCTGGGCAGGGCATGAGCAGTTCTTC. Amino acid sequence: CASLTSWAGHEQFF.

V is TRBV7-9 and J is TRBJ1-1; D is uncertain. The CDR3 has 12 residues. V was trimmed by 4 bases and J by 7 bases, leaving 10 bases between them. Germline V gives CDR1 SEHNR, CDR2 FQNEAQ (reference sequence). CDR3 region: CASSWVESEAFF. CDR3 DNA sequence: TGTGCCAGCAGCTGGGTGGAGAGTGAAGCTTTCTTT. Based on the CDR3 plus reference TRBV7-9 and TRBJ1-1, the full variable domain is DTGVSQNPRHKITKRGQNVTFRCDPISEHNRLYWYRQTLGQGPEFLTYFQNEAQLEKSRLLSDRFSAERPKGSFSTLEIQRTEQGDSAMYLCASSWVESEAFFGQGTRLTVV.